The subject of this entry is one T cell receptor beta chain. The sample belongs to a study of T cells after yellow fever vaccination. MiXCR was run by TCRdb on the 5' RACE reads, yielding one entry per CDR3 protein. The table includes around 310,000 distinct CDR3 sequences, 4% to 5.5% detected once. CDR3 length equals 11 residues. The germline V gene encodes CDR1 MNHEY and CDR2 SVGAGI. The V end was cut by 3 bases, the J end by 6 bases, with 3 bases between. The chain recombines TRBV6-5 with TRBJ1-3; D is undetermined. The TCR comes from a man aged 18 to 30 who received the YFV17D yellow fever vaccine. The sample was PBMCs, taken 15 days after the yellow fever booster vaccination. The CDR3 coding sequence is TGTGCCAGCAGTTATGCAAACACCATATATTTT. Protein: CASSYANTIYF.